The 11 T cell receptor beta chains presented below share a single source sample, sequenced in a study of identical twins. Via MiXCR, TCRdb re-called the 5' RACE reads, giving one row per CDR3 protein. The repertoire holds approximately 190,000 distinct CDR3 sequences, with about a sixth as singletons. These records were also assigned to another study, of T cells expressing NK-cell markers.

Specimen: CD8+ T cells sorted from blood. These receptors came from a woman between 18 and 30 years old in good health.

The chain combines TRBV20-1 with TRBJ1-1; D gene uncertain. In germline, CDR1 is DFQATT, CDR2 SNEGSKA (reference sequence). Between the trimmed V and J ends, which lost 6 bases and 0 bases, there was a span of 20 bases. The CDR3 loop spans 16 amino acids. CDR3 sequence (DNA): TGCAGTGCCCAAGAGTCGTACAGTGCCATGAACACTGAAGCTTTCTTT. This sequence encodes CSAQESYSAMNTEAFF.

This clonotype has a handful of counts. A junction boundary mismatches the germline segment, possibly from a read error. The V and J genes are TRBV4-3 and TRBJ2-7, with D maybe TRBD2 (6 bases). The CDR3 is 17 amino acids. Per the germline V gene, CDR1 is LGHNA and CDR2 is YSLEER. The CDR3 sequence is CASSQDRDGRGAYEQYF. DNA of the CDR3: TGCGCCAGCAGTCAAGATAGGGACGGGAGAGGGGCCTACGAGCAGTACTTC.

The rearrangement links TRBV20-1 to TRBJ2-1, with D maybe TRBD2 (6 bases). Deletions cut 7 bases from V and 12 bases from J, with 25 bases between. The CDR3 is made up of 14 amino acids. CDR1 and CDR2 from the germline V gene are DFQATT and SNEGSKA (reference sequence). The CDR3 protein is CSGGENRASVRQFF. CDR3 bases: TGCAGTGGGGGGGAAAATCGGGCGTCGGTTCGGCAGTTCTTC.

A few counts support this clonotype. V usage is TRBV20-1 and J usage is TRBJ2-1; 13 bases are shared with TRBD2. Germline loops: CDR1 DFQATT, CDR2 SNEGSKA (reference sequence). This CDR3 comprises 16 residues. V shed 1 base, J shed 6 bases, and the junction held 6 bases outside the gene matches. CDR3 in amino acids: CSARVPTSGRLNEQFF. The CDR3 nucleotides are TGCAGTGCTAGAGTCCCGACTAGCGGGAGGCTCAATGAGCAGTTCTTC.

This clonotype was counted many times. V and J are TRBV9 and TRBJ2-3; TRBD1 aligns across 7 bases. CDR1 is SGDLS, CDR2 YYNGEE, per germline. There are 14 residues in the CDR3. Trimming at V came to 5 bases and at J to 0 bases, leaving 3 bases not matched to a gene. CDR3 loop: CASSEDRSTDTQYF. Here the CDR3 DNA reads TGTGCCAGCAGTGAGGACAGGAGCACAGATACGCAGTATTTT.

This chain connects TRBV7-9 to TRBJ2-1, with D unresolved. This CDR3 region has 14 residues. V was shortened by 4 bases and J by 2 bases, with 9 bases between the two germline ends. CDR1 is SEHNR and CDR2 is FQNEAQ in the germline V gene (reference sequence). The CDR3, as DNA: TGTGCCAGCAGCTCCGGTGAAGCCTACAATGAGCAGTTCTTC. The encoded protein is CASSSGEAYNEQFF.

The CDR3 DNA follows: TGTGCCAGCAAGGAAGAGGTCTACAATGAGCAGTTCTTC. It translates to CASKEEVYNEQFF. This chain uses TRBV6-2 or TRBV6-3 with TRBJ2-1, with D unclear. Trimming took 7 bases from V and 3 from J, leaving 10 bases between them. The germline V gene has CDR1 MNHEY and CDR2 SVGEGT. This CDR3 comprises 13 residues.

V usage is TRBV2 and J usage is TRBJ1-3; D call uncertain. Trimming stripped 6 bases from V and 5 bases from J, with 8 bases between. This CDR3 region has 12 residues. Per germline, CDR1 SNHLY and CDR2 FYNNEI. This chain's CDR3 is CASSGRRNTIYF. The DNA for the CDR3 is TGTGCCAGCAGCGGCCGCAGAAACACCATATATTTT.

This clonotype was found a few times. This sequence joins TRBV24-1 and TRBJ1-2; 7 bases match TRBD1. Trimming at V came to 2 bases and at J to 3 bases, leaving 2 bases not matched to a gene. Germline lookup yields CDR1 KGHDR and CDR2 SFDVKD. The CDR3 contains 14 residues. The CDR3 is CATSDSDRDYGYTF. CDR3 DNA sequence: TGTGCCACCAGTGATTCCGACAGGGACTATGGCTACACCTTC.

This clonotype has just a few counts. The V and J genes are TRBV6-5 and TRBJ2-2; 10 nucleotides match TRBD2. CDR1 and CDR2 from the germline V gene are MNHEY and SVGAGI. Trimming cost V 6 bases and J 1 base; bases outside gene matches: 5. The CDR3 is made up of 16 amino acids. CDR3 DNA: TGTGCCAGCAGCTATAGACTAGCGGGGAACACCGGGGAGCTGTTTTTT. It codes for CASSYRLAGNTGELFF.

This clonotype was observed many times. The chain employs TRBV27 and TRBJ2-1; TRBD2 agrees at 11 bases. The CDR3 covers 16 residues. V lost 5 bases and J lost 2; bases outside the gene matches: 5. Germline-derived CDR1 and CDR2 are MNHEY and SMNVEV (reference sequence). The chain's CDR3 is CASSHGLAGTYNEQFF. The DNA of the CDR3 is TGTGCCAGCAGTCACGGACTAGCGGGTACCTACAATGAGCAGTTCTTC.